This TCR beta chain emerged from a study of post-analysis software for immune sequencing data (dated by TCRdb to 2015 to 2017). With respect to the entire study: Recorded disease courses included relapsing-remitting, secondary progressive and progressive-relapsing multiple sclerosis, with some patients lacking subtype annotation. The patient repertoires were compared against some twelve previously published healthy control repertoires obtained from donors aged about 6 to 25 years. A subset of samples was prepared in parallel using single-end sample barcoding, then pooled and co-amplified after Illumina adapter ligation. Study-wide findings and limitations: Significantly higher frequencies in patients than in controls were found for roughly 5 TRBV segments, including TRBV5-6, TRBV5-1 and TRBV20-1. The multiple sclerosis patient group was slightly younger than the control group. Significantly lower normalized Chao1 diversity was found in multiple sclerosis patients than in controls, suggesting substantial peripheral T-cell clonal expansion. Direct clustering with F measure revealed strong co-clustering of samples prepared in the same batch, which led to a batch-effect correction.

The method was PCR. These reads were obtained on an Illumina HiSeq 2500. To reduce PCR and sequencing biases, unique molecular identifiers were built into the TCR beta cDNA libraries. Roughly 0.5 million cDNA molecules were obtained per 1 to 10 million input T cells, so each molecule approximated one T cell. The same protocol used for the earlier healthy control dataset was applied to prepare and sequence the patient libraries. Within a given batch, samples were prepared together, multiplexed and sequenced on the same HiSeq lane. The original methods were these. MIGEC was used to process the raw barcoded reads, and molecular identifier groups with only a single read were discarded before consensus assembly and CDR3 extraction. VDJtools was used for post-analysis of the clonotype tables, and diversity was normalized by down-sampling every dataset to the size of the smallest sample. To correct batch-related cross-sample contamination, repertoire overlap clustering matched CDR3 amino acid sequences but not nucleotide sequences. TCRdb applied fastp at Q25 and MiXCR to the public reads, then kept only in-frame beta chains. Identical CDR3 protein sequences are pooled into one entry, listed with their most common genes and DNA. The V and J calls and clone size come from TCRdb's table, not from the authors' own analysis. Here the sample has 650,000 to 850,000 distinct CDR3 sequences; about 50% occur a single time. About 4.8% of the sample goes to the ten largest clones.

To demonstrate the VDJtools post-analysis software, TCR beta repertoires were profiled from the peripheral blood of some 12 young patients with multiple sclerosis. The patients with multiple sclerosis were children and adolescents between about 6 and 17 years of age. This clonotype was observed a handful of times. Its antigen has not been determined. Per-base quality was not reported, and no clone a single base away is much larger than it. V is pruned by 6 bases and J by 0 bases, leaving 4 bases of the junction without a gene match. Sequences SGHRS (CDR1) and YFSETQ (CDR2) are obtained from the germline V gene. The CDR3 runs 14 residues from the cysteine to the phenylalanine. Of all the DNA, just the CDR3 is kept, 42 bases in frame from base 1.

The sample consisted of blood. The rearrangement combines TRBV5-1 with TRBJ2-3; TRBD2 agrees with 7 junctional bases. This clonotype was sampled from a girl aged 10-17 years with multiple sclerosis. The encoded CDR3 is CASTSLASTDTQYF. Read as DNA, the sequence is TGCGCCAGCACCTCACTAGCGAGCACAGATACGCAGTATTTT.